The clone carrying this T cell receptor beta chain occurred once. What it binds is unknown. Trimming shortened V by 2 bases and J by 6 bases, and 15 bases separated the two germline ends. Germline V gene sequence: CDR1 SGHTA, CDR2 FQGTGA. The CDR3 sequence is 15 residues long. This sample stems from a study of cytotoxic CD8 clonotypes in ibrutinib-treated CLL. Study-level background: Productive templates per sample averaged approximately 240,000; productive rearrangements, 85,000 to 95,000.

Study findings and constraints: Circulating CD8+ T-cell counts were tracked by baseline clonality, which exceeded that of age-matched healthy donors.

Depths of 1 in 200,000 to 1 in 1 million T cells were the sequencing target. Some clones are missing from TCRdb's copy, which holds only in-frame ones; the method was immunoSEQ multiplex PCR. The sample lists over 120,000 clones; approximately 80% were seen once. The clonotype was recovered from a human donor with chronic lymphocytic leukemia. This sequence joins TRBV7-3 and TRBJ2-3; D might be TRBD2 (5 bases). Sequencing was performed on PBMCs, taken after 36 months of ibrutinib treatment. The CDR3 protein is CASSLLAPGWDTQYF. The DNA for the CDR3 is TGTGCCAGCAGCTTACTAGCCCCTGGGTGGGATACGCAGTATTTT.